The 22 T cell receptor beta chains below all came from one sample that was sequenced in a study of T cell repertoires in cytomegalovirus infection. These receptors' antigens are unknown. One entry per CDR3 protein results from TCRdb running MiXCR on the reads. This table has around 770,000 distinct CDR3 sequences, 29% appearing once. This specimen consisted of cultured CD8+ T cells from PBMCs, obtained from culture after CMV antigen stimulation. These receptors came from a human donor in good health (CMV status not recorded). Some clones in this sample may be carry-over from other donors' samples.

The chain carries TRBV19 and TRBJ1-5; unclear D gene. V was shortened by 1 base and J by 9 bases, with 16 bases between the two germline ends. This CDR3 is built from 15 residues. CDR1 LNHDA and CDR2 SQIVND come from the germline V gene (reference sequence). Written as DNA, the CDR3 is TGTGCCAGTAGTATAGTTCCGGGTAGTTTTACGCCCCAGCATTTT. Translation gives CASSIVPGSFTPQHF.

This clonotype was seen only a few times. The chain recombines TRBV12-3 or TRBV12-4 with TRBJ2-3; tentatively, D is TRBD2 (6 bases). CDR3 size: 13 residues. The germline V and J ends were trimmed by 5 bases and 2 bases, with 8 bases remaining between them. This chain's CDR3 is CASSGGVTDTQYF. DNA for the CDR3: TGTGCCAGCAGTGGCGGGGTCACAGATACGCAGTATTTT.

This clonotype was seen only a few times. CDR3 nucleotide sequence: TGTGCCAGCAGCTTAATGGCACACCAAGAGACCCAGTACTTC. Encoded protein: CASSLMAHQETQYF. The V and J genes are TRBV7-3 and TRBJ2-5; D is ambiguous. The CDR3 spans 14 residues. The V end lost 1 base, the J end lost 0 bases, and 6 bases lay between the germline ends. Germline-derived CDR1 and CDR2 are SGHTA and FQGTGA. Looking up the rest from reference TRBV7-3 and TRBJ2-5 gives the full variable domain: GAGVSQTPSNKVTEKGKYVELRCDPISGHTALYWYRQSLGQGPEFLIYFQGTGAADDSGLPNDRFFAVRPEGSVSTLKIQRTERGDSAVYLCASSLMAHQETQYFGPGTRLLVL.

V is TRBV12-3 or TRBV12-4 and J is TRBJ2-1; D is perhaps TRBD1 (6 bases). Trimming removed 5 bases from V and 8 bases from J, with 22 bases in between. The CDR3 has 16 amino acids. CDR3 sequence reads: CASSTSSRGKGDEQFF. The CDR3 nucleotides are TGTGCCAGCAGTACCTCGTCCAGGGGCAAGGGAGATGAGCAGTTCTTC.

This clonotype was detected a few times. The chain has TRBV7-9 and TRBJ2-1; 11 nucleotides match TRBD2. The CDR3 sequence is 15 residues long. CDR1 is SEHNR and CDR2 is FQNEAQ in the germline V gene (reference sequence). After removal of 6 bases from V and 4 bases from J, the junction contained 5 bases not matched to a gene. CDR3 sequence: CASRLTSGRYNEQFF. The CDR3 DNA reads TGTGCCAGCAGGCTTACTAGCGGGAGATACAATGAGCAGTTCTTC.

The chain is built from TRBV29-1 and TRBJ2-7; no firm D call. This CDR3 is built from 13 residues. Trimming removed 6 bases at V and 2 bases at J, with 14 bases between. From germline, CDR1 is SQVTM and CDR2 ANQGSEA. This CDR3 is CSVLILPAYEQYF. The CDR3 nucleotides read TGCAGCGTGCTAATTCTACCCGCCTACGAGCAGTACTTC.

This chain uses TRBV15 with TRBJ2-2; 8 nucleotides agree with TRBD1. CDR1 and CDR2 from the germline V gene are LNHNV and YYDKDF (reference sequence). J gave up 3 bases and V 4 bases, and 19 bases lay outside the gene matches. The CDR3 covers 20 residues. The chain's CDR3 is CATSNQVLHGQGRDTGELFF. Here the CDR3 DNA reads TGTGCCACCAGCAATCAAGTTTTGCACGGACAGGGCCGGGACACCGGGGAGCTGTTTTTT.

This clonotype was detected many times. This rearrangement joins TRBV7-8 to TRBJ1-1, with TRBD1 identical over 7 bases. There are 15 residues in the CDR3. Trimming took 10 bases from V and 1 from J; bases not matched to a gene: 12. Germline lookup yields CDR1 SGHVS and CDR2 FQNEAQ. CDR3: CATVRIGTANTEAFF. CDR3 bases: TGTGCCACGGTGAGAATCGGGACAGCGAACACTGAAGCTTTCTTT.

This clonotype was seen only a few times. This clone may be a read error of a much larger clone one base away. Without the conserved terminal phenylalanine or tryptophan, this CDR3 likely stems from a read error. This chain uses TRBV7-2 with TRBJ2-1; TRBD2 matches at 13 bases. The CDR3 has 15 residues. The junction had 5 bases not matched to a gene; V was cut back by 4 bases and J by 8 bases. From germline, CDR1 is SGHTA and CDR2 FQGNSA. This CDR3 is CASSSSGLAGDEQFS. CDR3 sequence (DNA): TGTGCCAGCAGCTCCTCCGGACTAGCGGGGGATGAGCAGTTCTCC.

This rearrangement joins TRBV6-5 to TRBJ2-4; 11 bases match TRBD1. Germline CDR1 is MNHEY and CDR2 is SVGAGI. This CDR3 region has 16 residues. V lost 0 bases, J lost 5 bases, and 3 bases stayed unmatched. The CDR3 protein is CASSYSDRGHQNIQYF. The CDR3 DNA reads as TGTGCCAGCAGTTACTCGGACAGGGGGCATCAAAACATTCAGTACTTC.

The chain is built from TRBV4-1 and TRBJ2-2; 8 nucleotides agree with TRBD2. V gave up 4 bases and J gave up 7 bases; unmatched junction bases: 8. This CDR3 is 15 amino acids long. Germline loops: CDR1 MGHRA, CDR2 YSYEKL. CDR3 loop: CASSLPGGPDGELFF. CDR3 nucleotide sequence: TGCGCCAGCAGCCTTCCGGGGGGGCCCGACGGGGAGCTGTTTTTT.

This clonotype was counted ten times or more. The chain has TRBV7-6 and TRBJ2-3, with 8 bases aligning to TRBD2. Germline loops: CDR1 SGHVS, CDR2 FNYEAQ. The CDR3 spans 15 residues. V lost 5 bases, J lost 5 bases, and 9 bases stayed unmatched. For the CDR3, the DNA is TGTGCCAGCAGCCTAACTCCGGGGGGGGTAGATACGCAGTATTTT. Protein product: CASSLTPGGVDTQYF.

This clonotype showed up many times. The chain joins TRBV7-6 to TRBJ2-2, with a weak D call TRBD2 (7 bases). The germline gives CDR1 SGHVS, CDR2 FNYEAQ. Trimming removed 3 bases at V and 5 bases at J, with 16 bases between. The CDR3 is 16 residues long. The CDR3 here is CASSFLGGRRTGELFF. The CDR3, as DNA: TGTGCCAGCAGCTTCCTCGGGGGGCGTCGGACCGGGGAGCTGTTTTTT.

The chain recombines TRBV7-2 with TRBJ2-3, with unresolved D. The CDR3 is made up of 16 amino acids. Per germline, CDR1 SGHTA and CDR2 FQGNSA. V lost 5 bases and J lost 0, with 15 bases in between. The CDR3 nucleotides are TGTGCCAGCAGCCCTAGACCTGTGGTTAGCACAGATACGCAGTATTTT. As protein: CASSPRPVVSTDTQYF.

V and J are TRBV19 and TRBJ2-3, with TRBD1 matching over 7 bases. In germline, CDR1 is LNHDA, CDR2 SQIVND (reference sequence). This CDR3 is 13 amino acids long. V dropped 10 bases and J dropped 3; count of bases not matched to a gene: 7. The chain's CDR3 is CATGGRATDTQYF. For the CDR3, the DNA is TGTGCCACAGGGGGAAGGGCTACAGATACGCAGTATTTT.

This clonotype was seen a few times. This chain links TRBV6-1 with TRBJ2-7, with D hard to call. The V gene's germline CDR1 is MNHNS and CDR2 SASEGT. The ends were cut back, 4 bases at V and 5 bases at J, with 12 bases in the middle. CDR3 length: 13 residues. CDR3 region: CASSGRRAHEQYV. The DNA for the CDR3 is TGTGCCAGCAGTGGAAGAAGGGCTCACGAGCAGTACGTC.

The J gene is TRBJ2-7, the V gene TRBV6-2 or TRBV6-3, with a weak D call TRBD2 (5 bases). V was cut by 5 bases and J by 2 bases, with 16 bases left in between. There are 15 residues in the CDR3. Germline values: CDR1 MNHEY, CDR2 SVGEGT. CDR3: CASSLRTFSTYEQYF. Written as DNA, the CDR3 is TGTGCCAGCAGTCTCCGGACTTTCTCGACCTACGAGCAGTACTTC.

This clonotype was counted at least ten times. The CDR3 sequence is CASSRRDRDLTTEAFF. The CDR3 DNA reads TGTGCCAGCAGCAGACGGGACCGTGATTTAACGACTGAAGCTTTCTTT. The rearrangement uses TRBV7-2 and TRBJ1-1, with a tentative D call TRBD1 (5 bases). Trimming took 5 bases from V and 5 from J, leaving 21 bases between them. CDR1 SGHTA and CDR2 FQGNSA come from the germline V gene. CDR3 length equals 16 residues.

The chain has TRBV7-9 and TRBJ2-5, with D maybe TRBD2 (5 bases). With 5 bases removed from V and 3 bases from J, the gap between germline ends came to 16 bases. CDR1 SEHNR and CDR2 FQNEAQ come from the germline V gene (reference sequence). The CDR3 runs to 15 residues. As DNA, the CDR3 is TGTGCCAGCAGCACAAAGCGGACCGGGGAAGAGACCCAGTACTTC. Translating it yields CASSTKRTGEETQYF. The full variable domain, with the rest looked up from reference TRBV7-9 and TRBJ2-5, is DTGVSQNPRHKITKRGQNVTFRCDPISEHNRLYWYRQTLGQGPEFLTYFQNEAQLEKSRLLSDRFSAERPKGSFSTLEIQRTEQGDSAMYLCASSTKRTGEETQYFGPGTRLLVL.

The CDR3 DNA reads TGTGCCAGCAGCGTTAGCCAGGGAGGTGACTATGGCTACACCTTC. Amino acids: CASSVSQGGDYGYTF. J is TRBJ1-2 and V is TRBV9, with D possibly TRBD1 on 5 matching bases. In germline, CDR1 is SGDLS, CDR2 YYNGEE. V was pared by 2 bases and J by 3 bases, with 14 bases between. The CDR3 totals 15 residues.

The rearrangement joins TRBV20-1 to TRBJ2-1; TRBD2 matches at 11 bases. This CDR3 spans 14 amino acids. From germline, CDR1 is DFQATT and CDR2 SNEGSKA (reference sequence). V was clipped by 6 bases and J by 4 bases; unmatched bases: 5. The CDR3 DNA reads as TGCAGTGCCTTCGGGACTAGCGGATACAATGAGCAGTTCTTC. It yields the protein CSAFGTSGYNEQFF.

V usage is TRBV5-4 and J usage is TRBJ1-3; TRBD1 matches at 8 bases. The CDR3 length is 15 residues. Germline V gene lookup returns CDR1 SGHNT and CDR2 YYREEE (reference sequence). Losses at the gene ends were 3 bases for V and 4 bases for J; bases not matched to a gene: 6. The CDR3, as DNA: TGTGCCAGCAGCTCTGACAGGGGCTCGGGAAACACCATATATTTT. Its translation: CASSSDRGSGNTIYF.